Given below is one TCR beta chain in context. The antigen it recognizes is unknown. No much larger clonotype is one base removed from it; base qualities were not supplied. The data derive from a study of blood T cell repertoires in COVID-19 (dated by TCRdb to 2020 to 2022). In the study overall: Collaborator samples came from the United States, Italy and Spain and covered acute and convalescent phases of COVID-19. The prospective study material was composed of cDNA or gDNA derived from T cells, B-cell-depleted T cells, or PBMCs. Deeply sampled blood TCRbeta repertoires from subjects exposed to, actively infected with, or recovered from COVID-19 were included in the dataset. A freely available public database, intended as a resource for researchers studying the immune response to SARS-CoV-2, is where the repertoires were released. Samples came from the ongoing ImmuneRACE study (first 160 participants) plus 1,254 subjects from 6 global collaborators. Nearly every sample came with metadata listing a de-identified subject ID, COVID-19 status, age in years and sex. Where available, HLA class I and class II types were obtained from metadata supplied by the sample provider rather than from assay-based typing. The investigation overall reported the following: The amount of clinical and demographic metadata varied by source and participant and was provided uncurated.

A second Seattle source provided samples from volunteer blood donors who had recovered from COVID-19. Whole blood was collected in K2EDTA tubes by collaborating institutions according to the institutions' own protocols. For TCRbeta analysis, collaborator samples were shipped as frozen whole blood, as isolated PBMCs, or as DNA extracted from either sample type. TCRbeta CDR3 regions were amplified from genomic DNA by means of the immunoSEQ Assay, a bias-controlled multiplex PCR. In the paper's pipeline: The number of nucleated cells in each sample was estimated by amplification of reference gene primers within the assay. To quantify the absolute abundance of each unique TCRbeta CDR3 rearrangement, sequence reads were collapsed and filtered. For each sample, productive Simpson clonality was calculated as the square root of Simpson's diversity index over productive rearrangements. Drawn from immuneACCESS, this table holds only the in-frame rearrangements with V and J called that TCRdb kept. Clones are partly lost; checked studies trace under half to an unresolved V gene and leave the rest unexplained. V and J calls and clone size are those listed in that table; D and trimming were worked out from the DNA. The sample table shows hundreds of thousands of clones, and around 91% are seen once. The ten top clones hold less than 3.5% of the sample.

Per the germline V gene, MNHEY is the CDR1 and SVGEGT is the CDR2. From the cysteine through the phenylalanine, the CDR3 covers 18 amino acids. CDR3 DNA is the only sequence kept; it has 54 bases, read in frame from the first base. V loses 2 bases of germline sequence and J loses 0 bases, and the interval between the two ends is 17 bases. Sequencing was done on a sample of peripheral blood. The sequence derives from a woman aged 18-29 years who had recovered from COVID-19. The chain couples TRBV6-2 or TRBV6-3 to TRBJ2-1; the D gene is not confidently resolved. CDR3 loop: CASSYPEVGAYSYNEQFF. The DNA is TGTGCCAGCAGTTACCCGGAAGTCGGAGCGTACTCCTACAATGAGCAGTTCTTC.